The rows below give T cell receptor beta chains drawn from one sample of a study of blood T cell repertoires in COVID-19. Sequencing was performed with immunoSEQ multiplex PCR; in TCRdb, only in-frame clones are kept and a portion is missing. The repertoire consists of under 250,000 clones, with under 90% occurring once and the leading ten covering around a tenth. Specimen: peripheral blood. Every receptor here comes from a middle-aged man with COVID-19, enrolled during active disease. The CDR3 runs from the conserved cysteine through the conserved F or W. Fields, in order: J gene, D gene, V gene, CDR3 protein. The D gene is left open where the match is weak.

>TRBJ2-7|TRBD2|TRBV11-2
CASSKTSGRFYEQYF
>TRBJ2-2|TRBD1|TRBV10-3
CAISSGQVNPAGELFF
>TRBJ2-5|-|TRBV27
CASSQPGERGETQYF
>TRBJ1-2|-|TRBV2
CASRLGGPGYGYTF
>TRBJ2-5|TRBD2|TRBV28
CASSSPAGTSKETQYF
>TRBJ2-2|TRBD2|TRBV29-1
CSVEGLAGVTGELFF
>TRBJ2-2|TRBD1|TRBV4-3
CASSQDGGTGAGGWAGELFF
>TRBJ2-7|TRBD2|TRBV2
CASSDLAGRGEQYF
>TRBJ2-5|TRBD2|TRBV4-2
CASSQDQGTSGETQYF
>TRBJ1-5|-|TRBV18
CASSPMSNQPQHF
>TRBJ2-5|-|TRBV5-1
CASSLGGSQETQYF
>TRBJ2-3|TRBD2|TRBV5-1
CASSLGSGASTDTQYF
>TRBJ1-2|TRBD1|TRBV5-5
CASSLDRGYGYTF
>TRBJ2-7|TRBD2|TRBV24-1
CATSDPGEGDSYEQYF
>TRBJ1-2|TRBD1|TRBV5-1
CASSWGQDYGYTF
>TRBJ1-6|TRBD1|TRBV18
CASSRTGSVDSPLHF
>TRBJ1-6|TRBD1|TRBV27
CASSRQGTDSPLHF
>TRBJ1-6|-|TRBV12-3/TRBV12-4
CASRSGADSPLHF
>TRBJ1-4|-|TRBV2
CASREQGTNEKLFF
>TRBJ2-7|TRBD1|TRBV19
CASRLGQGAEEQYF
>TRBJ2-2|TRBD1|TRBV5-5
CASSQGQGEGRELFF
>TRBJ2-7|TRBD2|TRBV7-9
CASRPAGVGYEQYF
>TRBJ2-1|TRBD2|TRBV3-1/TRBV3-2
CASSHSLGLVGEQFF
>TRBJ1-4|-|TRBV27
CASSQQGLSYEKLFF
>TRBJ2-7|TRBD2|TRBV11-2
CASSLAGGGLDEQYF
>TRBJ1-6|TRBD1|TRBV28
CASKLGGTGGSPLHF
>TRBJ2-5|TRBD2|TRBV5-1
CASSLSGSSGRTGETQYF
>TRBJ2-3|-|TRBV30
CAWRLGGGTQYF
>TRBJ2-7|-|TRBV19
CASSPAGLYEQYF
>TRBJ1-1|TRBD1|TRBV7-2
CASSRQGIGLNTEAFF
>TRBJ1-1|TRBD1|TRBV7-9
CASNRDRANTEAFF
>TRBJ2-7|-|TRBV29-1
CSVEGVGGQYF
>TRBJ1-2|-|TRBV6-5
CASSYSQHKNYGYTF
>TRBJ2-3|-|TRBV2
CASSEAPVWSTDTQYF
>TRBJ2-7|TRBD2|TRBV7-6
CASKLAGGSEQYF
>TRBJ2-1|TRBD2|TRBV19
CASSIRLAGAIRYNEQFF
>TRBJ2-3|-|TRBV2
CASSEFIGTDTQYF
>TRBJ2-7|-|TRBV28
CASRDWTRSYEQYF
>TRBJ1-1|-|TRBV12-3/TRBV12-4
CASSLSFTEAFF
>TRBJ1-6|TRBD1|TRBV5-1
CASRIAQGESSPLHF
>TRBJ2-7|TRBD1|TRBV7-8
CASSPDRLSEQYF
>TRBJ1-6|-|TRBV2
CASSEMARVNSPLHF
>TRBJ2-7|-|TRBV21-1
CASSSEPWTQDSYEQYF
>TRBJ1-2|-|TRBV13
CASSYEQGATSYGYTF
>TRBJ1-2|-|TRBV9
CASSEALQGNYGYTF
>TRBJ1-3|-|TRBV4-2
CASSQDIQHSSGNTIYF
>TRBJ2-7|-|TRBV6-2/TRBV6-3
CASSYASGEVSYEQYF
>TRBJ1-3|-|TRBV6-2/TRBV6-3
CASSQRRQGGNTIYF
>TRBJ2-7|TRBD1|TRBV5-8
CASRRRQGGYEQYF
>TRBJ1-1|-|TRBV30
CAWNWQTHTEAFF
>TRBJ2-3|-|TRBV7-9
CASSSAYRDLGTDTQYF
>TRBJ2-7|-|TRBV18
CASSPREAYEQYF
>TRBJ2-7|TRBD2|TRBV29-1
CSVEGTSGSPYEQYF
>TRBJ2-7|-|TRBV4-2
CASSQGGAAYYEQYF